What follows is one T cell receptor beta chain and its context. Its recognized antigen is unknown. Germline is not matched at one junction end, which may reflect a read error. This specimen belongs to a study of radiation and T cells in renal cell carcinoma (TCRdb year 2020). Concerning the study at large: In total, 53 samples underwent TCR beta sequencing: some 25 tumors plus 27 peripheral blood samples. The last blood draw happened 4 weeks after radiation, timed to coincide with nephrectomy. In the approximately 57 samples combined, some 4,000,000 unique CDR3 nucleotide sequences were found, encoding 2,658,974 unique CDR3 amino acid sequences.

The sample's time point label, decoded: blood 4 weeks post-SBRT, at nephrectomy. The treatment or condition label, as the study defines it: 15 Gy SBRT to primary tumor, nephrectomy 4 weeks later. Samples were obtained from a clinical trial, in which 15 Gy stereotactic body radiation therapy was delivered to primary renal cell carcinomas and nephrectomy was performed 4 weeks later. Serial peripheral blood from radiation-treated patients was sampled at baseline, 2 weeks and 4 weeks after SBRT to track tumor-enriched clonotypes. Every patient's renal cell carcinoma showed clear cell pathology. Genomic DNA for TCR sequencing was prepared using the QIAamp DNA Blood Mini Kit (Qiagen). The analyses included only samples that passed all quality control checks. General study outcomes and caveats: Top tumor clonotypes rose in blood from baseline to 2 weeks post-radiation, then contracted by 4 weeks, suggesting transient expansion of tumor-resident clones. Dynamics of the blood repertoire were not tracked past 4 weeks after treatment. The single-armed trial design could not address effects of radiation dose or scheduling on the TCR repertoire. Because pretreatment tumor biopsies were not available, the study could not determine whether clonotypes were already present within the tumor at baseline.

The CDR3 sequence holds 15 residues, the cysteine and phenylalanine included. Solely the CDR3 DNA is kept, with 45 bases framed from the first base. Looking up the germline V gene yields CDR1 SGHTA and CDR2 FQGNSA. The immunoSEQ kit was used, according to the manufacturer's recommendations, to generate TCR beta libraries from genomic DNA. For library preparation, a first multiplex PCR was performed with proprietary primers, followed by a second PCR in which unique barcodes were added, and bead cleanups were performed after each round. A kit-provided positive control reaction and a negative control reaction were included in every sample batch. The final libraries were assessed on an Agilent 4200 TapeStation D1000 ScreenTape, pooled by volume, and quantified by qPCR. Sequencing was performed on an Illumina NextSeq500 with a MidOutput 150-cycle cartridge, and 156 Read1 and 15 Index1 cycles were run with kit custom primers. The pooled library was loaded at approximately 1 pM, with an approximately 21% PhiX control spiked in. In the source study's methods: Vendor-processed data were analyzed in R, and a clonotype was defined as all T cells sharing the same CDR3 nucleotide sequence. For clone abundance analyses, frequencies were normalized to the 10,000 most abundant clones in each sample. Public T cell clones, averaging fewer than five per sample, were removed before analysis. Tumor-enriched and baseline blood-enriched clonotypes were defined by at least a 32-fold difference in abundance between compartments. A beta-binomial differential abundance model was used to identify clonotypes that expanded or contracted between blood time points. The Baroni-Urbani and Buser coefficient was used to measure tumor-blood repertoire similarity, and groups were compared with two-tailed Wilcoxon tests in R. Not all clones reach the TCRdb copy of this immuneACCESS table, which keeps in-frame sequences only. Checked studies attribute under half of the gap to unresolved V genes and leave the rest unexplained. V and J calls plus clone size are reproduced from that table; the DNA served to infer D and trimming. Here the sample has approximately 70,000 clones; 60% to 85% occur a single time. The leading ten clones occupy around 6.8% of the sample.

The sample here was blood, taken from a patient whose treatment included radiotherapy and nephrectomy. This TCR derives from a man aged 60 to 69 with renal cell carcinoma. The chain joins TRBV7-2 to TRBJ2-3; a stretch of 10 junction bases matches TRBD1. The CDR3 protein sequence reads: CASNLPGQGSDTQYF. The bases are TGTGCCAGCAACTTACCGGGACAGGGGTCAGATACGCAGTATTTT.